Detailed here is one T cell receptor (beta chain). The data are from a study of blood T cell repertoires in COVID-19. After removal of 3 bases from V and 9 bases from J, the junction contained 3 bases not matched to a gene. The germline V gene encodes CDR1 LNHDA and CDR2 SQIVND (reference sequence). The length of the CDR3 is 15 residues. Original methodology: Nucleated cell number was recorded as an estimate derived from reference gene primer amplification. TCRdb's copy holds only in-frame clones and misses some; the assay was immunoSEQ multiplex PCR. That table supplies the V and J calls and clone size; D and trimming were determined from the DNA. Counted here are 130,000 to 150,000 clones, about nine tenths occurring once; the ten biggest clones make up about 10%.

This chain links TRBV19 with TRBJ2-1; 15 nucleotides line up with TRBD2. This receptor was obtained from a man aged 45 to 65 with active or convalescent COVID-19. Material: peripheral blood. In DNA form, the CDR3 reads TGTGCCAGTAGTATGCCGGGACTAGCGGGAGGTGAGCAGTTCTTC. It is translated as CASSMPGLAGGEQFF.